These T cell receptor beta chains were read from a single sample in a study of cytomegalovirus exposure and HLA in healthy donors. The method was immunoSEQ multiplex PCR; TCRdb's version includes in-frame clones alone and lacks a portion of them. The table shows about 180,000 clones, with roughly 80% occurring only once. The sample consisted of PBMCs. Receptors were obtained from a male donor in good health and CMV-seronegative. Each CDR3 is given with its conserved first and last residue. Each record gives: clone size, J gene, V gene, CDR3 length, D gene, CDR3 DNA, CDR3 protein. D genes are given only for firm matches. The listing skips clone size in some rows; elsewhere it reads once, few, many or a size class.

>-|TRBJ2-2|TRBV4-2|16|TRBD2
TGTGCCAGCAGTCTCCAGCGGGGACCGAACACCGGGGAGCTGTTTTTT
CASSLQRGPNTGELFF
>once|TRBJ2-2|TRBV4-1|15|TRBD2
TGCGCCAGCAGCCAGGCCCGGGGGGACACCGGGGAGCTGTTTTTT
CASSQARGDTGELFF
>-|TRBJ2-5|TRBV29-1|14|TRBD2
TGCAGCGTTGAGACTAGCGGGGGGGCGGAGACCCAGTACTTC
CSVETSGGAETQYF
>once|TRBJ2-1|TRBV19|14|-
TGTGCCAGTAGTATAGATAGACTAGGCAATGAGCAGTTCTTC
CASSIDRLGNEQFF
>-|TRBJ1-3|TRBV25-1|15|TRBD1
TGTGCCAGCAGTGCAACAGGGGGCTCTGGAAACACCATATATTTT
CASSATGGSGNTIYF
>-|TRBJ2-5|TRBV4-3|15|-
TGCGCCAGCAGCCAAGATTTGGCTTTGCAAGAGACCCAGTACTTC
CASSQDLALQETQYF
>-|TRBJ1-1|TRBV27|14|-
TGTGCCAGCAGTCTGCACAGCAAGAACACTGAAGCTTTCTTT
CASSLHSKNTEAFF
>-|TRBJ2-5|TRBV6-5|15|TRBD1
TGTGCCAGCAGAGCGAGACAGGGGTACCAAGAGACCCAGTACTTC
CASRARQGYQETQYF
>-|TRBJ2-2|TRBV10-3|16|TRBD1
TGTGCCATCAGGGGGGAGACAGGGGCCGCTACCGGGGAGCTGTTTTTT
CAIRGETGAATGELFF
>few|TRBJ1-3|TRBV7-8|15|TRBD1
TGTGCCAGCAGTCCTACAGGGGGCTCTGGAAACACCATATATTTT
CASSPTGGSGNTIYF
>once|TRBJ2-4|TRBV15|14|-
TGTGCCACCAGCAGAGACAGGGTTGGAAACATTCAGTACTTC
CATSRDRVGNIQYF
>once|TRBJ2-2|TRBV29-1|12|-
TGCAGCGTAACAGGAGGGACCGGGGAGCTGTTTTTT
CSVTGGTGELFF
>once|TRBJ1-2|TRBV19|14|-
TGTGCCAGTAGCCCCGGGACAACCTCCCCTGGCTACACCTTC
CASSPGTTSPGYTF
>-|TRBJ2-5|TRBV25-1|15|TRBD2
TGTGCCAGCAGTTCAATGGCGGGAGGGGGGGAGACCCAGTACTTC
CASSSMAGGGETQYF
>few|TRBJ1-1|TRBV9|14|-
TGTGCCAGCAGCGGAGATCAGGGCTTCACTGAAGCTTTCTTT
CASSGDQGFTEAFF
>-|TRBJ2-7|TRBV19|15|TRBD1
TGTGCCAGTAGGAGGGCAGGGGGCTGGTCCTACGAGCAGTACTTC
CASRRAGGWSYEQYF
>-|TRBJ2-5|TRBV5-1|11|-
TGCGCCAGCCTTCTCGAAGAGACCCAGTACTTC
CASLLEETQYF
>-|TRBJ2-7|TRBV7-2|11|-
TGTGCCAGCAGCAAGGGGAGGGAGCAGTACTTC
CASSKGREQYF
>-|TRBJ2-3|TRBV5-1|15|-
TGCGCCAGCAGCTTTAGCAACCAACAACAAAATACGCAGTATTTT
CASSFSNQQQNTQYF
>-|TRBJ1-2|TRBV30|15|-
TGTGCCTGGAGTGTACTAGTGATTGGGAGTAGAGGCTACACCTTC
CAWSVLVIGSRGYTF
>-|TRBJ1-1|TRBV5-4|15|TRBD1
TGTGCCAGCAGCCCGATACAGGGGGAGAACACTGAAGCTTTCTTT
CASSPIQGENTEAFF
>few|TRBJ1-4|TRBV6-5|15|-
TGTGCCAGCAGTTACACAGACGCAACTAATGAAAAACTGTTTTTT
CASSYTDATNEKLFF
>-|TRBJ2-5|TRBV7-9|15|-
TGTGCCAGCAGCCGTGACTGGAGTAATGGAGAGACCCAGTACTTC
CASSRDWSNGETQYF
>-|TRBJ2-7|TRBV28|13|-
TGTGCCAGCATATGGGGGGGCGGGTACGAGCAGTACTTC
CASIWGGGYEQYF
>-|TRBJ1-3|TRBV5-8|17|TRBD1
TGTGCCAGCAGCTTGGCAGCCGGGACAGGCTCTGGAAACACCATATATTTT
CASSLAAGTGSGNTIYF
>-|TRBJ2-5|TRBV6-6|14|-
TGTGCCAGCAGCGCTAGCAGGGGTCAAGAGACCCAGTACTTC
CASSASRGQETQYF
>-|TRBJ2-7|TRBV7-9|14|TRBD1
TGTGCCAGCAGCCCGGGACAGGGGAACTACGAGCAGTACTTC
CASSPGQGNYEQYF
>-|TRBJ2-2|TRBV7-2|17|TRBD2
TGTGCCAGCAGCTTACCGGGACTAGCGGGAGTTCCCGGGGAGCTGTTTTTT
CASSLPGLAGVPGELFF
>-|TRBJ2-7|TRBV4-3|14|-
TGCGCCAGCAGCCAACTTACAGGAGATCTCGAGCAGTACTTC
CASSQLTGDLEQYF
>-|TRBJ1-4|TRBV15|15|-
TGTGCCACCAGCAGAGCTAGGGGTTCTGGAGAAAAACTGTTTTTT
CATSRARGSGEKLFF
>few|TRBJ2-3|TRBV7-2|16|TRBD2
TGTGCCAGCAGCTTAGTGGCTAGCGGGACCACAGATACGCAGTATTTT
CASSLVASGTTDTQYF
>-|TRBJ1-1|TRBV7-3|13|-
TGTGCCAGCAGCTTAAACGAGGCCACTGAAGCTTTCTTT
CASSLNEATEAFF
>-|TRBJ2-1|TRBV20-1|11|TRBD2
TGCAGTGCCTTGACTAGCGGGAAGCAGTTCTTC
CSALTSGKQFF
>-|TRBJ1-4|TRBV7-9|14|-
TGTGCCAGCAGCTCCCCCAAGGAGGGTGAAAAACTGTTTTTT
CASSSPKEGEKLFF
>once|TRBJ1-1|TRBV5-4|13|TRBD1
TGTGCCAGCAGTGTGGACAGGGGTCCGCAAGCTTTCTTT
CASSVDRGPQAFF
>-|TRBJ1-5|TRBV6-4|15|TRBD1
TGTGCCAGCAGTAACCCGGACAGGGTGAATCAGCCCCAGCATTTT
CASSNPDRVNQPQHF
>few|TRBJ1-1|TRBV6-1|13|TRBD1
TGTGCCAGCAGTGAAGTGGGACAGGGGCAAGCTTTCTTT
CASSEVGQGQAFF
>-|TRBJ1-3|TRBV11-2|15|-
TGTGCCAGCAGCGTCACAGGTATCTCTGGAAACACCATATATTTT
CASSVTGISGNTIYF
>-|TRBJ2-3|TRBV5-6|15|TRBD2
TGTGCCAGCAGCTTTGGGCGGGGGGGCATAGATACGCAGTATTTT
CASSFGRGGIDTQYF
>-|TRBJ1-6|TRBV2|15|-
TGTGCCAGCAGAAGCCTCACAGGACGGCATTCACCCCTCCACTTT
CASRSLTGRHSPLHF